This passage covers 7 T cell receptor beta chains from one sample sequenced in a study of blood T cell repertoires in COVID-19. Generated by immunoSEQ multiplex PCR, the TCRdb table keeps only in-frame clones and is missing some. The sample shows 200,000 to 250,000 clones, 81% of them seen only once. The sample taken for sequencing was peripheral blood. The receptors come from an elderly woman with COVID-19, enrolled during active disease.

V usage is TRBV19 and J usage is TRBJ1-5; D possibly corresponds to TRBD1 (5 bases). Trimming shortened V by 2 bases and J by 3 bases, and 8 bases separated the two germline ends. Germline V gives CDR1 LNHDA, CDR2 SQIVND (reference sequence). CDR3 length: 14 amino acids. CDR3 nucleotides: TGTGCCAGTAGTATAATGGACACCAATCAGCCCCAGCATTTT. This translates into CASSIMDTNQPQHF.

The CDR3 protein is CASSLEPSSYEQYF. The CDR3 DNA sequence: TGTGCCAGCAGCTTGGAGCCAAGCTCCTACGAGCAGTACTTC. This chain joins TRBV5-5 and TRBJ2-7; D unclear. Trimming removed 0 bases at V and 0 bases at J, with 7 bases between. CDR3 size: 14 residues. Germline assignment: CDR1 SGHKS and CDR2 YYEKEE (reference sequence).

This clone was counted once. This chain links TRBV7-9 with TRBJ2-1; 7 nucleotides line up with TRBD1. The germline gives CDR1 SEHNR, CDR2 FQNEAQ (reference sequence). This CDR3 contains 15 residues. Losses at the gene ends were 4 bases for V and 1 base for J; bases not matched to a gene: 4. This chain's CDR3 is CASSSATGSYNEQFF. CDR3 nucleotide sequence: TGTGCCAGCAGCTCGGCGACAGGGTCCTACAATGAGCAGTTCTTC.

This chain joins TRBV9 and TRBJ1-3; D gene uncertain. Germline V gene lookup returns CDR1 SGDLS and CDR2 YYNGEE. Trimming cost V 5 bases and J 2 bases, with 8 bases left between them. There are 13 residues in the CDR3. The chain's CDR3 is CASRPTPGNTIYF. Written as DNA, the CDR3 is TGTGCCAGCAGGCCCACTCCTGGAAACACCATATATTTT.

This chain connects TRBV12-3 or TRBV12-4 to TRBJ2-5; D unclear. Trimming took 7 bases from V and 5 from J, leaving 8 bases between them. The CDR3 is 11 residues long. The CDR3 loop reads CASTLRETQYF. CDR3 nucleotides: TGTGCCAGCACCCTGCGGGAGACCCAGTACTTC.

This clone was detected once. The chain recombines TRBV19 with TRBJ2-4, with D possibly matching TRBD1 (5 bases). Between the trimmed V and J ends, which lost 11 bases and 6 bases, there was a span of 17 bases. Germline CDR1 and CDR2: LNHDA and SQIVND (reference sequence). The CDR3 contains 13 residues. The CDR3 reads CASKGQNANIQYF. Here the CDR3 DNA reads TGTGCCTCCAAGGGGCAGAACGCAAACATTCAGTACTTC. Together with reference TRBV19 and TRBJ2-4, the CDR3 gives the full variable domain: DGGITQSPKYLFRKEGQNVTLSCEQNLNHDAMYWYRQDPGQGLRLIYYSQIVNDFQKGDIAEGYSVSREKKESFPLTVTSAQKNPTAFYLCASKGQNANIQYFGAGTRLSVL.

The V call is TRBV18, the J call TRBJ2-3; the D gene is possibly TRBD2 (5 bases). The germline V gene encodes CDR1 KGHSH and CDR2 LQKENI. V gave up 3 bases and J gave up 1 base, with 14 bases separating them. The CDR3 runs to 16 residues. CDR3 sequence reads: CASSPTHGVGTDTQYF. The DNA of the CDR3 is TGTGCCAGCTCACCGACCCACGGGGTGGGCACAGATACGCAGTATTTT.